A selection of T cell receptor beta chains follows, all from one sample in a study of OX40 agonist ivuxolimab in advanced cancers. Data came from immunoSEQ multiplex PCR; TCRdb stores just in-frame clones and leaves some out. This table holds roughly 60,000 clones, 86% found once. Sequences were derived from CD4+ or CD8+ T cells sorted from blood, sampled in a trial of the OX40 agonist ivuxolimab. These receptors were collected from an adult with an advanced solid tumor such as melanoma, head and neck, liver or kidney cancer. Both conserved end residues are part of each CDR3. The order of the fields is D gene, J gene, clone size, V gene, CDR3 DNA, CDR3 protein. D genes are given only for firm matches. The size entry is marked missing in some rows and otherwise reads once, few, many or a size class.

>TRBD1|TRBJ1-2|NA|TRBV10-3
TGTGCCATCACTCCGACAGGGAATTATGGCTACACCTTC
CAITPTGNYGYTF
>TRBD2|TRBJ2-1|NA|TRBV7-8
TGTGCCAGCAGCGCCGCTCTAGCGGGGGACAATGAGCAGTTCTTC
CASSAALAGDNEQFF
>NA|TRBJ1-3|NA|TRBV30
TGTGCCTGGAGACAAACCGGACAAAAAGGGGGAAACACCATATATTTT
CAWRQTGQKGGNTIYF
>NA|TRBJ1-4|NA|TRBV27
TGTGCCAGCAGTTTGTGGGCTTCTAATGAAAAACTGTTTTTT
CASSLWASNEKLFF
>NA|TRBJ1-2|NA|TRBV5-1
TGCGCCAGCAAGGGGGCTAACTATGGCTACACCTTC
CASKGANYGYTF
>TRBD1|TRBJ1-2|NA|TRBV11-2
TGTGCCAGCAGCCAGGACAGGGGAACTCATGGCTACACCTTC
CASSQDRGTHGYTF
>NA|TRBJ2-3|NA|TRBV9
TGTGCCAGCAGCCCCCGCGGGGGCCGTACAGATACGCAGTATTTT
CASSPRGGRTDTQYF
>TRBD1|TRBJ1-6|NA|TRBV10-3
TGTGCCGCAACAGGGGGCGAGCATGGTAATTCACCCCTCCACTTT
CAATGGEHGNSPLHF
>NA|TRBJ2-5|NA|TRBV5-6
TGTGCCAGCAGAGACTATGGGCGGGAGACCCAGTACTTC
CASRDYGRETQYF
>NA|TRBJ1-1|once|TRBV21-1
TGTGCCAGCAGCGCCGACAGGGACAGATGTGAAGCTTTCTTT
CASSADRDRCEAFF
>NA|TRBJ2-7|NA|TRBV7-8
TGTGCCAGCAGTCCTACCACAGGGTCCTACGAGCAGTACTTC
CASSPTTGSYEQYF
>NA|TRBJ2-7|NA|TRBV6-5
TGTGCCAGCAGTTACTCGTCAGGCAACGAGCAGTACTTC
CASSYSSGNEQYF
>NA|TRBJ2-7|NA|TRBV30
TGTGCCTGGAGGTACGAGCAGTACTTC
CAWRYEQYF
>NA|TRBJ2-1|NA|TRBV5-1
TGCGCCAGCAGGGCTGGTTCGGACGCCAGCTCCTACAATGAGCAGTTCTTC
CASRAGSDASSYNEQFF
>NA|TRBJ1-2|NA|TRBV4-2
TGTGCCAGCAGCCAAGATGCGGCAGGCTATGGCTACACCTTC
CASSQDAAGYGYTF
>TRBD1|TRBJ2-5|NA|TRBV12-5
TGTGCTAGTGGTTTCTCGAGGGGGGACAGGGTTATAACGGAGACCCAGTACTTC
CASGFSRGDRVITETQYF
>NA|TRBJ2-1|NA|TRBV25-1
TGTGCCAGCAGTCCCCGGCGGGGTGAGCAGTTCTTC
CASSPRRGEQFF
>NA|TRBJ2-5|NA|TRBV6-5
TGTGCCAGCAGTTACACCGTAACCCAAGAGACCCAGTACTTC
CASSYTVTQETQYF
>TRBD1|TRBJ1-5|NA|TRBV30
TGTGCCTGGAGCGGGACAGGGGGCGTCGGCAATCAGCCCCAGCATTTT
CAWSGTGGVGNQPQHF
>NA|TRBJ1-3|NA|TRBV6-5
TGTGCCAGCAGCCTGGGACGGACTTCTGGAAACACCATATATTTT
CASSLGRTSGNTIYF
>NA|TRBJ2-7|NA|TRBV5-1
TGCGCCAGCAGTAAACAAGGGAACTACGAGCAGTACTTC
CASSKQGNYEQYF
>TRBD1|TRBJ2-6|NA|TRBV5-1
TGCGCCAGCAGCTTTTCGCCAGGGGGTTTTGGGGCCAACGTCCTGACTTTC
CASSFSPGGFGANVLTF
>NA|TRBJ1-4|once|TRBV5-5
TGTGCCAGCAGCTTGGGGAGGCAGATTAATGAAAAACTGTTTTTT
CASSLGRQINEKLFF
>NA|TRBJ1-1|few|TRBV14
TGTGCCAGCAGCCAGCAAGTGAACACTGAAGCTTTCTTT
CASSQQVNTEAFF
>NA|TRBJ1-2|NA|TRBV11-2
TGTGCCAGCAGCTTTCCAGCAGGGAACTATGGCTACACCTTC
CASSFPAGNYGYTF
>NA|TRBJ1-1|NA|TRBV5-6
TGTGCCAGCAGCTTGGTCCGGAATGCGAACACTGAAGCTTTCTTT
CASSLVRNANTEAFF
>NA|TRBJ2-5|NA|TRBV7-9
TGTGCCAGCGCCGTACTAGGGGGGGCAGAGACCCAGTACTTC
CASAVLGGAETQYF
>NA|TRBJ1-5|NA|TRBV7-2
TGTGCCAGCAGCTTAGTAGGTACAGGTGATCAGCCCCAGCATTTT
CASSLVGTGDQPQHF
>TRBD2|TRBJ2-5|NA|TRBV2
TGTGCCAGCAACCAGCGGGGGCTACAAGAGACCCAGTACTTC
CASNQRGLQETQYF
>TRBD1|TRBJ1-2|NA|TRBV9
TGTGCCAGCAGCGCAGACAGGGGGTTCTATGGCTACACCTTC
CASSADRGFYGYTF
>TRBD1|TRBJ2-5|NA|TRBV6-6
TGTGCCAGCAGTAACCCGGGACAGCCCAAAGAGACCCAGTACTTC
CASSNPGQPKETQYF
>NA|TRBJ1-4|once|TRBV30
TGTGCCTGGAGTCGCGGGGCAACTAATGAAAAACTGTTTTTT
CAWSRGATNEKLFF
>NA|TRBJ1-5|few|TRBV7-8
TGTGCCAGCAGCCTGATGGGGCGTAGCAATCAGCCCCAGCATTTT
CASSLMGRSNQPQHF
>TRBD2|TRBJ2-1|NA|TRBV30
TGTGCCTGGAGTAGGGCGGGGGGGTCCCTCGAGCAGTTCTTC
CAWSRAGGSLEQFF
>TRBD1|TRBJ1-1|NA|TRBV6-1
TGTGCCAGCCAACAGGGGATGAACACTGAAGCTTTCTTT
CASQQGMNTEAFF
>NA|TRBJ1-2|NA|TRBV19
TGTGCCAGTAGTTCCCAGTCTGCCTCCTATGGCTACACCTTC
CASSSQSASYGYTF
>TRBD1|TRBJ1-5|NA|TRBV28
TGTGCCAGCAGTTTCGTGCAGGGGGTTGACAATCAGCCCCAGCATTTT
CASSFVQGVDNQPQHF